This T cell receptor beta chain was found in a study of T-cell reconstitution after alpha-beta-depleted transplantation in children. This clonotype was seen ten or more times. Its antigen is not known. Trimming took 4 bases from V and 4 from J, leaving 8 bases between them. The CDR3 loop spans 12 amino acids. Germline loops: CDR1 SGHTA, CDR2 FQGNSA. During its preparation, the TCRbeta library received unique molecular identifiers. TCRdb passed the PCR reads through MiXCR, listing each CDR3 protein once. Of about 200,000 distinct CDR3 sequences in the sample, 6.3% are singletons; the top ten hold just over 4.5%. Study-wide findings and caveats: After one year, T-cell counts and TCRbeta diversity mostly came from new T cells. Recipient T cells and thymic progenitors that survived gave rise to the high TCRbeta diversity observed at day 60 in some patients.

The sequence came from a girl in the first two years of life with combined immunodeficiency, due to receive a stem cell transplant. The rearrangement uses TRBV7-2 and TRBJ2-7; D gene uncertain. The sequencing here drew on PBMCs, taken before TCRalphabeta/CD19-depleted stem cell transplant. The CDR3 protein is CASSSHVYEQYF. DNA of the CDR3: TGTGCCAGCAGCTCCCACGTTTACGAGCAGTACTTC.